A single sample gave rise to the 9 T cell receptor beta chains below, sequenced in a study of CD8 T cells in ankylosing spondylitis (TCRdb year 2017). Library generation was performed with 5' RACE. Sequencing took place on an Illumina HiSeq 2500. The public sequencing data were trimmed at Q25 with fastp and processed into clonotypes with MiXCR by TCRdb, which kept only in-frame beta chains. Records with the same CDR3 protein are collapsed into one entry carrying the most frequent genes and DNA. The sample table holds about 280,000 distinct CDR3 sequences, of which approximately 20% were seen once. The top ten clonotypes cover around 8% of the sample. The sequencing sample was made of blood, either unsorted or a sorted T cell fraction (not recorded which). The receptors stem from a male donor with ankylosing spondylitis or in good health (not recorded which).

The rearrangement joins TRBV6-6 to TRBJ1-5, with unresolved D. In germline, CDR1 is MNHNY, CDR2 SVGAGI (reference sequence). The CDR3 runs to 13 residues. V gave up 8 bases and J gave up 0 bases, with 8 bases separating them. The CDR3 here is CASDRLSNQPQHF. DNA for the CDR3: TGTGCCAGCGACCGCCTTAGCAATCAGCCCCAGCATTTT.

With regard to this clonotype: Mismatch with germline at one junction end may stem from a read error. The V and J genes are TRBV5-4 and TRBJ2-5; 10 bases agree with TRBD1. The CDR3 length is 14 residues. Germline-derived CDR1 and CDR2 are SGHNT and YYREEE (reference sequence). The DNA of the CDR3 is TGTGCCATCAGCCCTGGGACAGGGGAAGAGACCCAGTACTTC. Residues: CAISPGTGEETQYF.

This clonotype was found a few times. The CDR3: CSVSPVAEAYEQYV. The CDR3 DNA is TGCAGCGTTAGCCCTGTAGCGGAAGCCTACGAGCAGTACGTC. The chain joins TRBV29-1 to TRBJ2-7, with D possibly TRBD2 on 6 matching bases. V shed 5 bases and J shed 2 bases, with 16 bases lying between them. The CDR3 covers 14 residues. Germline lookup yields CDR1 SQVTM and CDR2 ANQGSEA.

This clonotype was seen at least ten times. The chain couples TRBV5-8 to TRBJ2-4; D unresolved. Trimming removed 5 bases from V and 0 bases from J, with 12 bases in between. This CDR3 is built from 15 residues. CDR1 is SGHTS and CDR2 is YDEGEE in the germline V gene. CDR3 loop: CASSPRRLAKNIQYF. For the CDR3, the DNA is TGTGCCAGCAGTCCTCGGAGACTAGCCAAAAACATTCAGTACTTC.

V gene TRBV12-3 or TRBV12-4 combines with J gene TRBJ1-6; D is unresolved. The V end lost 3 bases, the J end lost 7 bases, and 13 bases lay between the germline ends. CDR3 length: 15 residues. Here the CDR3 reads CASSFQQAVNSPLHF. In DNA, the CDR3 is TGTGCCAGCAGTTTCCAGCAGGCCGTGAATTCACCCCTCCACTTT.

V gene TRBV19 combines with J gene TRBJ1-1; tentatively, D is TRBD1 (6 bases). Germline values: CDR1 LNHDA, CDR2 SQIVND (reference sequence). This CDR3 is 15 amino acids long. The ends were cut back, 2 bases at V and 2 bases at J, with 12 bases in the middle. CDR3: CASSIRYRVNTEAFF. As DNA, the CDR3 is TGTGCCAGTAGTATAAGGTACAGGGTAAACACTGAAGCTTTCTTT.

The sample holds a few counts of this clonotype. The chain couples TRBV12-3 or TRBV12-4 to TRBJ1-6; 7 bases are shared with TRBD1. Germline trimming cut 2 bases from V and 7 bases from J; bases unmatched to any gene: 2. CDR3 length: 14 residues. CDR3 sequence: CASSLTGVNSPLHF. Written as DNA, the CDR3 is TGTGCCAGCAGTTTAACAGGGGTCAATTCACCCCTCCACTTT.

The gene calls are TRBV21-1 and TRBJ1-5; TRBD1 reflects the table's D call only, with no check against the DNA. TRBV21-1 is a pseudogene. The CDR3 is made up of 16 amino acids. CDR3 sequence: CASSPGRTGGRQPQHF. DNA of the CDR3: TGTGCCAGCAGCCCTGGGAGGACAGGGGGCAGACAGCCCCAGCATTTT.

This clonotype has just a few counts. This chain joins TRBV6-5 and TRBJ1-2; D call uncertain. Germline loops: CDR1 MNHEY, CDR2 SVGAGI. Trimming stripped 0 bases from V and 0 bases from J, with 11 bases between. This CDR3 is 16 amino acids long. This CDR3 reads CASSYSPGRTNYGYTF. The CDR3, as DNA: TGTGCCAGCAGTTACTCACCTGGACGTACTAACTATGGCTACACCTTC.